These T cell receptor beta chains were read from a single sample in a study of blood T cell repertoires in COVID-19. The table came from immunoSEQ multiplex PCR; TCRdb's copy has only in-frame clones and leaves some out. The top ten hold roughly 2.1% of the sample, which has around 300,000 clones, around nine tenths seen once. The sequencing input was peripheral blood. The receptor set was obtained from a man in his forties or fifties with acute or convalescent COVID-19. Each CDR3 is given with its conserved first and last residue. A D gene is named only where the DNA matches it firmly. The size of a clone is reported for some rows only, either as once, few or many, or as a class for expanded clones.

clone_size	d_call	v_call	j_call	cdr3_aa	cdr3_nt
NA	NA	TRBV4-1	TRBJ1-2	CASSQRLVGVWYGYTF	TGCGCCAGCAGCCAACGACTGGTAGGAGTATGGTATGGCTACACCTTC
few	NA	TRBV4-1	TRBJ1-2	CASSQDRLYGYTF	TGCGCCAGCAGCCAAGATCGTCTCTATGGCTACACCTTC
NA	NA	TRBV6-1	TRBJ1-1	CASSEVRGTEAFF	TGTGCCAGCAGTGAAGTTAGGGGAACTGAAGCTTTCTTT
NA	TRBD1	TRBV14	TRBJ1-5	CASSQGTGGFNQPQHF	TGTGCCAGCAGCCAAGGGACAGGGGGGTTCAATCAGCCCCAGCATTTT
once	NA	TRBV7-3	TRBJ1-1	CASSLGTTSEAFF	TGTGCCAGCAGCTTGGGGACTACCTCTGAAGCTTTCTTT
NA	NA	TRBV4-1	TRBJ2-7	CASSQGVSASYEQYF	TGCGCCAGCAGCCAAGGAGTCAGCGCCTCCTACGAGCAGTACTTC
NA	NA	TRBV6-5	TRBJ1-5	CASSYRVGQPQHF	TGTGCCAGCAGTTACCGGGTTGGTCAGCCCCAGCATTTT
NA	NA	TRBV5-5	TRBJ2-6	CASSLAVGASGANVLTF	TGTGCCAGCAGCTTGGCGGTTGGGGCTTCTGGGGCCAACGTCCTGACTTTC
NA	NA	TRBV5-4	TRBJ2-2	CASSPSGYTGELFF	TGTGCCAGCAGCCCTTCAGGGTACACCGGGGAGCTGTTTTTT
NA	NA	TRBV6-6	TRBJ1-1	CASRKQEAFF	TGTGCCAGCAGGAAGCAAGAAGCTTTCTTT
NA	NA	TRBV7-3	TRBJ2-6	CASSPYLRVLAGANVLTF	TGTGCCAGCAGCCCCTACCTCAGGGTACTGGCTGGGGCCAACGTCCTGACTTTC
NA	TRBD1	TRBV11-2	TRBJ1-1	CASSLLGQLNTEAFF	TGTGCCAGCAGCTTATTGGGACAGCTGAACACTGAAGCTTTCTTT
NA	NA	TRBV6-5	TRBJ1-4	CASSYSSGTNEKLFF	TGTGCCAGCAGTTACTCCTCCGGGACTAATGAAAAACTGTTTTTT
few	TRBD2	TRBV30	TRBJ2-1	CAWSQRGFYNEQFF	TGTGCCTGGAGTCAGCGGGGCTTCTACAATGAGCAGTTCTTC
once	NA	TRBV6-6	TRBJ1-1	CASSYPPRGNTEAFF	TGTGCCAGCAGTTACCCCCCTAGGGGGAACACTGAAGCTTTCTTT
once	NA	TRBV4-1	TRBJ1-1	CASSPSSTAGDTEAFF	TGCGCCAGCAGCCCCTCTTCGACAGCGGGGGACACTGAAGCTTTCTTT
once	NA	TRBV30	TRBJ1-3	CAWSGQSSGNTIYF	TGTGCCTGGAGCGGACAGAGCTCTGGAAACACCATATATTTT
NA	TRBD1	TRBV4-1	TRBJ2-5	CASSQGYRDRGRGETQYF	TGCGCCAGCAGCCAGGGATACCGGGACAGGGGGCGCGGGGAGACCCAGTACTTC
NA	NA	TRBV4-1	TRBJ1-6	CASSQDLRLSYNSPLHF	TGCGCCAGCAGCCAAGATCTACGTCTCTCCTATAATTCACCCCTCCACTTT
NA	TRBD1	TRBV25-1	TRBJ1-1	CASRFGQGEAFF	TGTGCCAGCAGATTCGGACAGGGCGAAGCTTTCTTT
NA	NA	TRBV6-5	TRBJ2-7	CASSLILGGYEQYF	TGTGCCAGCAGCTTGATTCTGGGGGGCTACGAGCAGTACTTC
NA	TRBD1	TRBV3-1/TRBV3-2	TRBJ1-2	CASSQVDRGSGYTF	TGTGCCAGCAGCCAAGTCGACAGGGGGAGTGGCTACACCTTC
NA	NA	TRBV7-9	TRBJ2-7	CASSLDPVPYEQYF	TGTGCCAGCAGCTTAGACCCAGTCCCCTACGAGCAGTACTTC
NA	TRBD1	TRBV7-3	TRBJ2-1	CASSLTGGLYNEQFF	TGTGCCAGCAGCTTAACAGGGGGCCTATACAATGAGCAGTTCTTC
few	NA	TRBV9	TRBJ2-1	CASSVERWNEQFF	TGTGCCAGCAGCGTAGAGAGATGGAATGAGCAGTTCTTC
once	TRBD1	TRBV4-2	TRBJ2-5	CASSQDPNRGQETQYF	TGTGCCAGCAGCCAAGATCCGAACAGGGGACAAGAGACCCAGTACTTC
NA	TRBD2	TRBV9	TRBJ2-3	CASSRTGTSGGVDTQYF	TGTGCCAGCAGTCGCACCGGGACTAGCGGGGGGGTAGATACGCAGTATTTT
NA	NA	TRBV10-2	TRBJ2-2	CATGTQNTGELFF	TGCGCCACCGGGACACAAAACACCGGGGAGCTGTTTTTT
once	NA	TRBV6-5	TRBJ2-3	CASSYSGGLSATQYF	TGTGCCAGCAGTTACTCGGGCGGACTTTCCGCTACGCAGTATTTT
NA	TRBD1	TRBV29-1	TRBJ1-2	CSVDAEIMTGGDYGYTF	TGCAGCGTTGACGCCGAAATCATGACAGGGGGCGACTATGGCTACACCTTC
NA	TRBD2	TRBV3-1/TRBV3-2	TRBJ2-7	CASSRSGMSEQYF	TGTGCCAGCAGCCGGAGCGGGATGAGCGAGCAGTACTTC
NA	TRBD2	TRBV4-1	TRBJ2-3	CASSQGPSGGTDTQYF	TGCGCCAGCAGCCAAGGCCCTAGCGGGGGAACAGATACGCAGTATTTT
NA	TRBD1	TRBV5-1	TRBJ1-4	CASSIQQGFNEKLFF	TGCGCCAGCAGCATTCAACAGGGGTTTAATGAAAAACTGTTTTTT
NA	NA	TRBV7-9	TRBJ1-4	CASSLAQGHEKLFF	TGTGCCAGCAGCTTAGCCCAGGGCCATGAAAAACTGTTTTTT
once	NA	TRBV12-3/TRBV12-4	TRBJ1-2	CASTLDRRPGYTF	TGTGCCAGCACCCTCGACAGGAGGCCAGGCTACACCTTC
NA	NA	TRBV5-6	TRBJ1-1	CASSGVGVEAFF	TGTGCCAGCAGCGGCGTAGGGGTAGAAGCTTTCTTT